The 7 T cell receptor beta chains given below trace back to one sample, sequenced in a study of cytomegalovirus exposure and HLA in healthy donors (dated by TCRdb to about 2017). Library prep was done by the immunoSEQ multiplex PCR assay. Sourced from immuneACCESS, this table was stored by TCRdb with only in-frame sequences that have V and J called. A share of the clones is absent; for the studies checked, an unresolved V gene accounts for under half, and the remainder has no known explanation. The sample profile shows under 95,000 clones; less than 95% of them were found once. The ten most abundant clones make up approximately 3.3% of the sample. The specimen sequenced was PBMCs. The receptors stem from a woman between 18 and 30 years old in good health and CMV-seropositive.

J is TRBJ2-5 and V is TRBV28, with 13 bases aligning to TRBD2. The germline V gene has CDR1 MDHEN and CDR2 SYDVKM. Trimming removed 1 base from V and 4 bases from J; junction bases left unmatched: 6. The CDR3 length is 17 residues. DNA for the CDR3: TGTGCCAGCAGTTTATTGCGACTAGCGGGAGGATCAGAGACCCAGTACTTC. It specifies CASSLLRLAGGSETQYF. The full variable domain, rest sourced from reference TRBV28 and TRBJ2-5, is DVKVTQSSRYLVKRTGEKVFLECVQDMDHENMFWYRQDPGLGLRLIYFSYDVKMKEKGDIPEGYSVSREKKERFSLILESASTNQTSMYLCASSLLRLAGGSETQYFGPGTRLLVL.

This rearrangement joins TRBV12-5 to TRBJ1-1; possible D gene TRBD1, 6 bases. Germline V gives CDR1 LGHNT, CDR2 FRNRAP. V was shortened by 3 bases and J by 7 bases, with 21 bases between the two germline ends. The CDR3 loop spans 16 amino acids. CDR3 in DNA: TGTGCTAGTGGTTTCTGGACAGATCACACCAGGGGTGAAGCTTTCTTT. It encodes CASGFWTDHTRGEAFF.

The CDR3 bases are TGTGCCAGCAGTGCCGGACAGGTTCGAAATGAAAAACTGTTTTTT. This gives the protein CASSAGQVRNEKLFF. The rearrangement uses TRBV6-1 and TRBJ1-4; 7 nucleotides line up with TRBD1. The CDR3 spans 15 residues. Germline CDR1 and CDR2: MNHNS and SASEGT. V trimming: 4 bases; J trimming: 5 bases; junction bases outside the gene matches: 7.

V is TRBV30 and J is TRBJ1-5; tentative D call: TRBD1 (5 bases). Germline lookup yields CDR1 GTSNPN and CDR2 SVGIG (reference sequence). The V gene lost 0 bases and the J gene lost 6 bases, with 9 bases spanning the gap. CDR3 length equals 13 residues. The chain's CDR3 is CAWSVQGTQPQHF. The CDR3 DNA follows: TGTGCCTGGAGTGTCCAGGGAACTCAGCCCCAGCATTTT.

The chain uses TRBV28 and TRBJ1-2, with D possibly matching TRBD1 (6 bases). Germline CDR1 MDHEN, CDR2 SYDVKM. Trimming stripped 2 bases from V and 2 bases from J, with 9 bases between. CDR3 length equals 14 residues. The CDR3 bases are TGTGCCAGCAGTTTAGACGGACAGAACTATGGCTACACCTTC. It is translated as CASSLDGQNYGYTF.

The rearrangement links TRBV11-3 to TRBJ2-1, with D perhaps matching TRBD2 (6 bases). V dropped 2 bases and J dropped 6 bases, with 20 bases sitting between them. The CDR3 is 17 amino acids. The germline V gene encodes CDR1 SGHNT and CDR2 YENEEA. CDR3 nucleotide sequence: TGTGCCAGCAGCTTATCCCCTGGAGGGACTCCAGGCAATGAGCAGTTCTTC. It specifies CASSLSPGGTPGNEQFF.

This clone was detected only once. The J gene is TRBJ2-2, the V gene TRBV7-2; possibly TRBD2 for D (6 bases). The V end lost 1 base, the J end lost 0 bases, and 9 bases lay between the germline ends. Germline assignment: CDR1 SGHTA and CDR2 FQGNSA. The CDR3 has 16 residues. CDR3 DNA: TGTGCCAGCAGCTTAGTAGGAGGGGCGAACACCGGGGAGCTGTTTTTT. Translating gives CASSLVGGANTGELFF. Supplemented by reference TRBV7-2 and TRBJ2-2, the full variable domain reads GAGVSQSPSNKVTEKGKDVELRCDPISGHTALYWYRQSLGQGLEFLIYFQGNSAPDKSGLPSDRFSAERTGGSVSTLTIQRTQQEDSAVYLCASSLVGGANTGELFFGEGSRLTVL.